The 11 T cell receptor beta chains in this list originate from one sample, sequenced in a study of cytomegalovirus exposure and HLA in healthy donors. In the PCR, 60 Vbeta and 13 Jbeta primers were used. TCRdb's copy holds only in-frame clones and misses some; the assay was immunoSEQ multiplex PCR. This sample has 200,000 to 250,000 clones, with almost 80% found just once. Specimen: PBMCs. Receptor source: a male donor in good health and CMV-seronegative.

This clone was detected only once. The chain is built from TRBV19 and TRBJ2-7; maybe TRBD2 (6 bases). V was shortened by 4 bases and J by 3 bases, with 22 bases between the two germline ends. The CDR3 runs 17 residues. Germline-derived CDR1 and CDR2 are LNHDA and SQIVND (reference sequence). The CDR3 is CASSRLSDSGIRYEQYF. The DNA for the CDR3 is TGTGCCAGTAGTAGGCTATCCGATAGCGGAATCCGCTACGAGCAGTACTTC.

This chain uses TRBV5-1 with TRBJ2-7, with 7 bases aligning to TRBD2. The length of the CDR3 is 14 residues. Germline CDR1 and CDR2: SGHRS and YFSETQ. J gave up 6 bases and V 3 bases, and 9 bases lay outside the gene matches. Here the CDR3 reads CASSSLAGIVEQYF. CDR3 in DNA: TGCGCCAGCAGCTCGTTAGCGGGCATTGTCGAGCAGTACTTC. Using reference TRBV5-1 and TRBJ2-7 for the parts outside the CDR3, the full variable domain is KAGVTQTPRYLIKTRGQQVTLSCSPISGHRSVSWYQQTPGQGLQFLFEYFSETQRNKGNFPGRFSGRQFSNSRSEMNVSTLELGDSALYLCASSSLAGIVEQYFGPGTRLTVT.

The chain uses TRBV28 and TRBJ1-3, with D hard to call. The CDR3 runs 15 residues. V lost 5 bases to trimming and J lost 0 bases, with 11 bases between them. The germline gives CDR1 MDHEN, CDR2 SYDVKM. CDR3 DNA: TGTGCCAGCAGTCAAGACATCCTCTCTGGAAACACCATATATTTT. Residues: CASSQDILSGNTIYF.

This clone was seen only once. This sequence joins TRBV7-7 and TRBJ2-3; 9 bases line up with TRBD2. V lost 5 bases, J lost 1 base, and 7 bases stayed unmatched. The length of the CDR3 is 16 residues. The germline V gene encodes CDR1 SSHAT and CDR2 FNYEAQ (reference sequence). CDR3 DNA sequence: TGTGCCAGCAGCCGAGGACCTAGCGGGGGCACAGATACGCAGTATTTT. Its protein is CASSRGPSGGTDTQYF. Using reference TRBV7-7 and TRBJ2-3 for the parts outside the CDR3, the full variable domain is GAGVSQSPRYKVTKRGQDVTLRCDPISSHATLYWYQQALGQGPEFLTYFNYEAQPDKSGLPSDRFSAERPEGSISTLTIQRTEQRDSAMYRCASSRGPSGGTDTQYFGPGTRLTVL.

Details on this clone: One end of the junction does not line up with germline, which may come from a read error. CDR3: CASSPGLASTYEQYF. The CDR3 bases are TGTGCTAGCAGCCCCGGACTAGCGTCTACCTACGAGCAGTACTTC. The chain combines TRBV7-7 with TRBJ2-5, with 9 bases identical to TRBD2. The assigned J gene may be wrong: the sequence end matches TRBJ2-7 better. The CDR3 sequence is 15 residues long. In germline, CDR1 is SSHAT, CDR2 FNYEAQ (reference sequence).

The V call is TRBV5-8, the J call TRBJ2-7; maybe TRBD1 (6 bases). The V gene lost 2 bases and the J gene lost 2 bases, with 11 bases spanning the gap. CDR3 length: 14 residues. Germline V gene sequence: CDR1 SGHTS, CDR2 YDEGEE. This chain's CDR3 is CASSFQGFAYEQYF. The CDR3, as DNA: TGTGCCAGCAGCTTTCAGGGGTTCGCCTACGAGCAGTACTTC.

This clone came up a few times. The rearrangement uses TRBV7-9 and TRBJ1-1; 8 positions match TRBD1. Germline V gene lookup returns CDR1 SEHNR and CDR2 FQNEAQ (reference sequence). V lost 5 bases and J lost 5; bases outside the gene matches: 4. The CDR3 spans 13 residues. The DNA of the CDR3 is TGTGCCAGCAGCAGACAGGGGCGGACTGAAGCTTTCTTT. This sequence encodes CASSRQGRTEAFF.

The J gene is TRBJ2-1, the V gene TRBV5-4; D uncertain. V lost 1 base, J lost 4 bases, and 12 bases lay in between. CDR1 and CDR2 (germline): SGHNT, YYREEE (reference sequence). The CDR3 is 15 amino acids. The CDR3 sequence: CASSLPGTDYNEQFF. DNA for the CDR3: TGTGCCAGCAGCTTGCCAGGAACAGATTACAATGAGCAGTTCTTC.

CDR3: CATQTTSSGNTIYF. The CDR3 DNA reads TGTGCCACCCAGACCACTAGCTCTGGAAACACCATATATTTT. V usage is TRBV5-4 and J usage is TRBJ1-3; no firm D call. The V end was cut by 9 bases, the J end by 0 bases, with 13 bases between. Germline V gene sequence: CDR1 SGHNT, CDR2 YYREEE (reference sequence). This CDR3 is 14 amino acids long.

The chain couples TRBV5-1 to TRBJ1-4; 7 bases agree with TRBD1. Trimming took 1 base from V and 0 from J; bases not matched to a gene: 6. The germline CDR1 and CDR2 sequences are SGHRS and YFSETQ. The CDR3 spans 17 residues. The CDR3 here is CASSLTPQGATNEKLFF. For the CDR3, the DNA is TGCGCCAGCAGCTTGACGCCCCAGGGGGCAACTAATGAAAAACTGTTTTTT.

This chain joins TRBV19 and TRBJ1-5, with D tentatively TRBD1 (6 bases). CDR1 and CDR2 from the germline V gene are LNHDA and SQIVND (reference sequence). This CDR3 is 22 amino acids long. Between the trimmed V and J ends, which lost 3 bases and 1 base, there was a span of 31 bases. CDR3 residues: CASSISRPPRGGAGVSNQPQHF. DNA of the CDR3: TGTGCCAGTAGTATCTCCCGTCCCCCCCGGGGTGGGGCAGGGGTCAGCAATCAGCCCCAGCATTTT.